The text below deals with one TCR beta chain. Germline values: CDR1 MRHNA, CDR2 SNTAGT. The CDR3 is made up of 13 amino acids. V lost 5 bases and J lost 3; bases outside the gene matches: 3. TCRdb's copy holds only in-frame clones and misses some; the assay was immunoSEQ multiplex PCR. Found here are around 180,000 clones, roughly 88% of them singletons; the top ten hold 4.5% to 6%. This specimen comes from a study of control samples from healthy donors and cancer patients. The rearrangement uses TRBV6-4 and TRBJ2-5; TRBD1 aligns across 7 bases. The sequence derives from a woman aged 25 to 45 in good health. The material sequenced was blood. The CDR3 loop is CASSRTGEETQYF. The CDR3 DNA sequence: TGTGCCAGCAGTCGGACAGGAGAAGAGACCCAGTACTTC.